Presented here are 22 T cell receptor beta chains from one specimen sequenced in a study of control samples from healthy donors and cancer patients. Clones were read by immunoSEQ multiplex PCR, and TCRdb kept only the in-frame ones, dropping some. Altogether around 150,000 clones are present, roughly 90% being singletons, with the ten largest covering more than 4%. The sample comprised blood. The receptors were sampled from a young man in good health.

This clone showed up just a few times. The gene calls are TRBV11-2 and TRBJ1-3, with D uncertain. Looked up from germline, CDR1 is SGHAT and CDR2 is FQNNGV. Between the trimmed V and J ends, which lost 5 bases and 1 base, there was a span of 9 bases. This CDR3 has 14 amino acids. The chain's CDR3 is CASSPRGSGNTIYF. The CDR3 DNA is TGTGCCAGCAGCCCACGAGGGTCTGGAAACACCATATATTTT.

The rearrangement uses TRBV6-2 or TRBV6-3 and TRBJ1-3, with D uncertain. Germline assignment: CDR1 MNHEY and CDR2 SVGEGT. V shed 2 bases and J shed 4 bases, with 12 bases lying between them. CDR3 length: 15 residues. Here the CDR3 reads CASSYVRPSGNTIYF. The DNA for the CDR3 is TGTGCCAGCAGTTACGTCAGACCCTCGGGAAACACCATATATTTT.

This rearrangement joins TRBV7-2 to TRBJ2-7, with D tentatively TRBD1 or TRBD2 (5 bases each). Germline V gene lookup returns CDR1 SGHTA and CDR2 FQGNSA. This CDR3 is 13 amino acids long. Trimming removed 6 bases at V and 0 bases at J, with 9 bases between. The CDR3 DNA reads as TGTGCCAGCAGAGCAGGGAGCTCCTACGAGCAGTACTTC. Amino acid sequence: CASRAGSSYEQYF.

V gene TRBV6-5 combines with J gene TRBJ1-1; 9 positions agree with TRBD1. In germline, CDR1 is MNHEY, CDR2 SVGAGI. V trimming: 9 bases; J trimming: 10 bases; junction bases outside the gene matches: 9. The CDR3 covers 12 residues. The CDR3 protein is CASGQGISRAFF. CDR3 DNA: TGTGCCAGTGGACAGGGGATTTCTCGAGCTTTCTTT.

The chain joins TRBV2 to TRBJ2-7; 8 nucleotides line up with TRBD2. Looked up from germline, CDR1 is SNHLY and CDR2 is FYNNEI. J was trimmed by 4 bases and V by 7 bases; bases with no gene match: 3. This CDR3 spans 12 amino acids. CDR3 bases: TGTGCCAGCAAAAGCGGGAGATACGAGCAGTACTTC. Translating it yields CASKSGRYEQYF.

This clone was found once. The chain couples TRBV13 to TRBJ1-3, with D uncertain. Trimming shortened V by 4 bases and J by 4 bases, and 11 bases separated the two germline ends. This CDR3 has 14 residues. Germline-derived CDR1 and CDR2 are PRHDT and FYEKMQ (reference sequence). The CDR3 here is CASSSQAGGNTIYF. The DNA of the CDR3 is TGTGCCAGCAGCTCCCAGGCGGGGGGAAACACCATATATTTT.

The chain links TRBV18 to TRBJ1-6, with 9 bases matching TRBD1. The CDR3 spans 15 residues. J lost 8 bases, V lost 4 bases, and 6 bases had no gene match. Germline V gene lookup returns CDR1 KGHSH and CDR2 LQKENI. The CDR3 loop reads CASSRTGGRDSPLHF. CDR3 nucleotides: TGTGCCAGCTCACGAACAGGGGGCAGAGATTCACCCCTCCACTTT.

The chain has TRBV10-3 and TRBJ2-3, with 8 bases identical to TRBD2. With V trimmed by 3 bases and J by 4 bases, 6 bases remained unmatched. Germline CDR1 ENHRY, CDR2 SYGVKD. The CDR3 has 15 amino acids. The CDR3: CAISDGGRQADTQYF. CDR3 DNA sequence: TGTGCCATCAGTGACGGCGGGAGGCAGGCAGATACGCAGTATTTT.

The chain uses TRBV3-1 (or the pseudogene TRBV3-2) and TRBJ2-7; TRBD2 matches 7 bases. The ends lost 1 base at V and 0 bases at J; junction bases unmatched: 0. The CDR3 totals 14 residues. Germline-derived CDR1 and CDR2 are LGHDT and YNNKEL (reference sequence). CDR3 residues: CASSQAGGSYEQYF. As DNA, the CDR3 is TGTGCCAGCAGCCAAGCGGGAGGCTCCTACGAGCAGTACTTC.

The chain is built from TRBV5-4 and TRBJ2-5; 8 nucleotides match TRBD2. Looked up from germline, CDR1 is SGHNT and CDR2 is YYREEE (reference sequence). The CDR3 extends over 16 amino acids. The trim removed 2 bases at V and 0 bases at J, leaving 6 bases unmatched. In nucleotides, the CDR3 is TGTGCCAGCAGCTTAGGCATTAGCGGGAACCAAGAGACCCAGTACTTC. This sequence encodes CASSLGISGNQETQYF. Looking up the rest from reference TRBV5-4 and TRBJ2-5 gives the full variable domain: ETGVTQSPTHLIKTRGQQVTLRCSSQSGHNTVSWYQQALGQGPQFIFQYYREEENGRGNFPPRFSGLQFPNYSSELNVNALELDDSALYLCASSLGISGNQETQYFGPGTRLLVL.

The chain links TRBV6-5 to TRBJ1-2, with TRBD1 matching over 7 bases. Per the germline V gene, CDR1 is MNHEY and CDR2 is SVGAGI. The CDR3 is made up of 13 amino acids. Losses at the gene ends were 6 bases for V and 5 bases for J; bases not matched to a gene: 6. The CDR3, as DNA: TGTGCCAGCAGGATGGACAGGTCATATGGCTACACCTTC. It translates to CASRMDRSYGYTF.

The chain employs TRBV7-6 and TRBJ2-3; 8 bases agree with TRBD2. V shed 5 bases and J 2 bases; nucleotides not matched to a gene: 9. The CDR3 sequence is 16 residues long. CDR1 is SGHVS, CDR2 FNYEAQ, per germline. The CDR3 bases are TGTGCCAGCAGCCGTCGTCCGGGAGGGGTCACAGATACGCAGTATTTT. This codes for CASSRRPGGVTDTQYF.

The chain's CDR3 is CASSLSVGLETQYF. The CDR3 nucleotides are TGTGCCAGCAGTTTATCAGTGGGTTTAGAGACCCAGTACTTC. The V gene is TRBV27, the J gene TRBJ2-5; D is unclear. Germline V gene data show CDR1 as MNHEY and CDR2 as SMNVEV (reference sequence). This CDR3 region has 14 residues. Trimming shortened V by 0 bases and J by 4 bases, and 9 bases separated the two germline ends.

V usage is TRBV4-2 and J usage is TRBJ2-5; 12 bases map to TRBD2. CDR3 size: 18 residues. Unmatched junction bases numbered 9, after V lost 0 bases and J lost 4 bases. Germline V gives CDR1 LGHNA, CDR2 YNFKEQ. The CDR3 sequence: CASSQEGASGGAPETQYF. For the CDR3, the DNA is TGTGCCAGCAGCCAAGAGGGAGCTAGCGGGGGGGCCCCAGAGACCCAGTACTTC.

CDR3 in DNA: TGTGCCAGTAGGGGGACCACGGGCAATCAGCCCCAGCATTTT. Encoded protein: CASRGTTGNQPQHF. V gene TRBV19 combines with J gene TRBJ1-5; D perhaps matches TRBD1 (5 bases). V was trimmed by 6 bases and J by 2 bases, leaving 11 bases between them. The CDR3 is made up of 14 amino acids. In germline, CDR1 is LNHDA, CDR2 SQIVND (reference sequence).

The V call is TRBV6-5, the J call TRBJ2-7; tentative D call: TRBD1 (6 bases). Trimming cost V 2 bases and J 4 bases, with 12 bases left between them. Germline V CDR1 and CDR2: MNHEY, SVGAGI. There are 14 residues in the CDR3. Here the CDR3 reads CASSYVSGEYEQYF. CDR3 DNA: TGTGCCAGCAGTTACGTATCAGGGGAGTACGAGCAGTACTTC.

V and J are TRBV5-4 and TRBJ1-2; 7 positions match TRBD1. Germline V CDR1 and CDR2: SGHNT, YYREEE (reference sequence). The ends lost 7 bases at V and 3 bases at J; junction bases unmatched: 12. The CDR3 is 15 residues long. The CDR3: CASVKAGGSYYGYTF. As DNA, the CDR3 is TGTGCCAGCGTAAAGGCAGGGGGTTCTTACTATGGCTACACCTTC.

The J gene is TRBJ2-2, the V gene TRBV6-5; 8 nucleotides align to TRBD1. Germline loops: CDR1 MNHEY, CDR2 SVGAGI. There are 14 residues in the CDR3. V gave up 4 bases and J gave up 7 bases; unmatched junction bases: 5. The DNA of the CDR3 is TGTGCCAGCAGTTTAGGACAGGGTATCGGGGAGCTGTTTTTT. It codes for CASSLGQGIGELFF.

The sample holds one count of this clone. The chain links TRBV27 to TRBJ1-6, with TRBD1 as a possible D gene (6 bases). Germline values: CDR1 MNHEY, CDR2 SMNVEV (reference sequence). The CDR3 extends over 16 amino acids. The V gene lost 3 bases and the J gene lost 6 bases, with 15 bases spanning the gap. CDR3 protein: CASSFGRGKANSPLHF. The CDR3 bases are TGTGCCAGCAGTTTCGGCAGGGGAAAGGCTAATTCACCCCTCCACTTT.

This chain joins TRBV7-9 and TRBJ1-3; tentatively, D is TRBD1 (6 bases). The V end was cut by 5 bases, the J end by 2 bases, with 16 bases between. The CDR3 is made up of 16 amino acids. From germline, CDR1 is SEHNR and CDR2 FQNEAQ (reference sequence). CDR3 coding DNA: TGTGCCAGCAGCCAAGGCACAGGGACGGCTGGAAACACCATATATTTT. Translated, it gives CASSQGTGTAGNTIYF.

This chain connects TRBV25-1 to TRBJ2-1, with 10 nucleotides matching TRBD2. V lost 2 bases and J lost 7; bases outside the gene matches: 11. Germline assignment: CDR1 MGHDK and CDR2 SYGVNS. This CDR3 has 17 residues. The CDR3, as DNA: TGTGCCAGCAGTGAACTGGTGGGAGCGGGAGGGATGAATGAGCAGTTCTTC. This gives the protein CASSELVGAGGMNEQFF.

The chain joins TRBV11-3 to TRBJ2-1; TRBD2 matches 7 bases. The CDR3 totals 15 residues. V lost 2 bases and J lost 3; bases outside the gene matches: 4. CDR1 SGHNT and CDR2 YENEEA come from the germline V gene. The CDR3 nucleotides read TGTGCCAGCAGCTTAAGGGACTACAACTACAATGAGCAGTTCTTC. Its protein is CASSLRDYNYNEQFF.